This T cell receptor beta chain was sequenced during a study of OX40 agonist ivuxolimab in advanced cancers. Across the study: People in dose escalation had one of these cancers: hepatocellular carcinoma, melanoma, renal cell or head and neck cancer. Partial response was recorded in three patients: one hepatocellular carcinoma and two cutaneous melanoma cases. Study results and caveats: At 0.1 to 3.0 mg/kg, clonal expansion of CD4+ and CD8+ blood T cells had occurred by week 6.

A word on this clone: Its antigen is not identified.

Sequenced by immunoSEQ multiplex PCR; TCRdb stores in-frame clones only, minus some. This sample has tens of thousands of clones; approximately 83% occur once, and the top ten carry about 35%. Germline assignment: CDR1 MNHEY and CDR2 SMNVEV (reference sequence). The CDR3 extends over 17 amino acids. Trimming at V came to 4 bases and at J to 0 bases, leaving 12 bases not matched to a gene. This clonotype originated in an adult with an advanced solid tumor such as melanoma, head and neck, liver or kidney cancer. The starting material was CD4+ or CD8+ T cells sorted from blood, obtained in a trial of the OX40 agonist ivuxolimab. The chain joins TRBV27 to TRBJ2-7, with TRBD1 matching 7 bases. CDR3 in amino acids: CASSSPRRGPSSYEQYF. The CDR3 bases are TGTGCCAGCAGTTCTCCCCGTAGGGGGCCGAGCTCCTACGAGCAGTACTTC.